This entry lists 21 T cell receptor beta chains sequenced from one sample in a study of breast tumors, draining lymph nodes, adjacent tissues. Samples came from axillary lymph nodes draining the breast cancer. TCRdb re-called the multiplex PCR reads through MiXCR, storing one row per CDR3 protein. Of around 130,000 distinct CDR3 sequences detected, over 25% appear once; the ten largest clones hold around 2.5%. Sequenced sample: axillary lymph node tissue. All receptors derive from a female donor with breast cancer. Some clones in this sample may be carry-over from other donors' samples.

This chain uses TRBV11-2 with TRBJ2-7, with D unclear. The CDR3 has 11 residues. V dropped 3 bases and J dropped 6 bases, with 6 bases sitting between them. Per germline, CDR1 SGHAT and CDR2 FQNNGV. The CDR3 coding sequence is TGTGCCAGCAGCTTTTATAGCGAGCAGTACTTC. Protein: CASSFYSEQYF. The full variable domain, with the rest looked up from reference TRBV11-2 and TRBJ2-7, is EAGVAQSPRYKIIEKRQSVAFWCNPISGHATLYWYQQILGQGPKLLIQFQNNGVVDDSQLPKDRFSAERLKGVDSTLKIQPAKLEDSAVYLCASSFYSEQYFGPGTRLTVT.

This clonotype occurred a few times. A clone one base away is much larger, so this may be a read error. The chain carries TRBV6-1 and TRBJ2-2, with D unclear. The CDR3 spans 11 residues. Trimming took off 5 bases at V and 6 bases at J, with 4 bases between the two ends. Germline loops: CDR1 MNHNS, CDR2 SASEGT. The DNA of the CDR3 is TGTGCCAGCAGTCGGTCCGGGGAGCTGTTTTTT. Amino acids: CASSRSGELFF.

The rearrangement links TRBV29-1 to TRBJ2-3; D possibly matches TRBD1 or TRBD2 (5 bases each). This CDR3 is 13 amino acids long. V was pared by 4 bases and J by 3 bases, with 11 bases between. The V gene's germline CDR1 is SQVTM and CDR2 ANQGSEA. This CDR3 is CSVGQGVTDTQYF. The DNA of the CDR3 is TGCAGCGTTGGGCAGGGAGTAACAGATACGCAGTATTTT.

This clonotype has a count of ten or more. This chain connects TRBV6-6 to TRBJ1-6, with a possible D match to TRBD1 (6 bases). The germline V and J ends were trimmed by 5 bases and 10 bases, with 18 bases remaining between them. CDR1 and CDR2 from the germline V gene are MNHNY and SVGAGI (reference sequence). The CDR3 consists of 15 residues. CDR3 DNA sequence: TGTGCCAGCAGTACCCTTCAGGGGTATGGATCACCCCTCCACTTT. Translation: CASSTLQGYGSPLHF.

This clonotype was observed many times. The rearrangement links TRBV6-6 to TRBJ1-5, with a tentative D call TRBD1 (5 bases). Trimming removed 4 bases at V and 0 bases at J, with 7 bases between. Germline V gene lookup returns CDR1 MNHNY and CDR2 SVGAGI (reference sequence). The CDR3 has 14 residues. CDR3 residues: CASSSGGSNQPQHF. The CDR3, as DNA: TGTGCCAGCAGTTCCGGGGGTAGCAATCAGCCCCAGCATTTT.

This clonotype was found many times. The rearrangement links TRBV9 to TRBJ1-2; possible D gene TRBD1, 5 bases. The V and J ends lost 3 bases and 4 bases respectively, with 10 bases between them. This CDR3 contains 13 residues. Per the germline V gene, CDR1 is SGDLS and CDR2 is YYNGEE. For the CDR3, the DNA is TGTGCCAGCAGCGGTCAGGGTAGCTATGGCTACACCTTC. This codes for CASSGQGSYGYTF.

With regard to this clonotype: Since no conserved phenylalanine or tryptophan closes the CDR3, a read error is the likely cause. The limits of the CDR3 on the DNA are not certain, so only TCRdb's listed CDR3 is given. The V call is TRBV6-6, the J call TRBJ1-4. The CDR3 comprises 9 residues, both ends counted. Germline V gene lookup returns CDR1 MNHNY and CDR2 SVGAGI (reference sequence). CDR3 protein: CASSYGRRT.

This clonotype was seen once. A much larger clone differs from this one at a single base, so this may be a read error. The rearrangement uses TRBV7-9 and TRBJ2-1, with 9 nucleotides matching TRBD2. CDR3 size: 16 residues. Germline V gives CDR1 SEHNR, CDR2 FQNEAQ (reference sequence). Here the CDR3 DNA reads TGTGCCAGCAGCTTAAGGGGGCGGGGGGGCTACGATGAGCAGTTCTTC. Encoded protein: CASSLRGRGGYDEQFF.

This clonotype has ten or more counts. This sequence joins TRBV15 and TRBJ1-5; tentative D call: TRBD1 (5 bases). The CDR3 has 16 residues. Germline V gene lookup returns CDR1 LNHNV and CDR2 YYDKDF (reference sequence). V lost 3 bases and J lost 5, with 17 bases in between. The CDR3 DNA reads as TGTGCCACCAGCAGGGGGTTCGACAGACCAGATCAGCCCCAGCATTTT. It yields the protein CATSRGFDRPDQPQHF.

About this clonotype: A much larger clone differs by one base, so this may be a read error. V usage is TRBV29-1 and J usage is TRBJ2-1; perhaps D is TRBD1 or TRBD2 (6 bases each). The CDR3 totals 15 residues. Germline values: CDR1 SQVTM, CDR2 ANQGSEA. The CDR3 loop is CSVAYGGGSYNERFF. The DNA for the CDR3 is TGCAGCGTAGCGTACGGGGGCGGGTCCTACAATGAGCGGTTCTTC.

Turning to this clonotype: Given a much more abundant clone one base away, this may be a read error. The chain carries TRBV12-5 and TRBJ2-5, with TRBD2 identical over 8 bases. In germline, CDR1 is LGHNT, CDR2 FRNRAP. V lost 7 bases and J lost 3; bases outside the gene matches: 16. This CDR3 has 17 amino acids. For the CDR3, the DNA is TGTGCTAGTGCTTTCGGTGCTCTTAGCGGGGAAAAAGAGACCCAGTACTTC. Translated, it gives CASAFGALSGEKETQYF.

This clonotype was recorded at least ten times. This may be a read error, as it is one base from a much larger clone. This chain links TRBV28 with TRBJ2-2, with TRBD1 identical over 7 bases. This CDR3 is 15 amino acids long. CDR1 and CDR2 (germline): MDHEN, SYDVKM. Trimming cost V 5 bases and J 0 bases; bases outside gene matches: 3. CDR3 nucleotide sequence: TGTGCCAGCAGTCCCGGGACAGCGAACACCGGGGAGCTGTTTTTT. Residues: CASSPGTANTGELFF.

Ten or more counts support this clonotype. The chain recombines TRBV3-1 with TRBJ2-2, with TRBD2 identical over 7 bases. The CDR3 is made up of 14 amino acids. Trimming cost V 5 bases and J 5 bases; bases outside gene matches: 5. The germline V gene encodes CDR1 LGHDT and CDR2 YNNKEL (reference sequence). The CDR3: CASSVNSGTGELFF. The CDR3 bases are TGTGCCAGCAGCGTTAATAGCGGGACCGGGGAGCTGTTTTTT.

This clonotype appeared many times. The rearrangement joins TRBV7-3 to TRBJ2-1, with D perhaps matching TRBD1 (5 bases). Trimming took 4 bases from V and 8 from J, leaving 18 bases between them. Germline V gene lookup returns CDR1 SGHTA and CDR2 FQGTGA. There are 15 residues in the CDR3. The CDR3 here is CASSSQKGQNYEQFF. CDR3 in DNA: TGTGCCAGCAGCTCTCAAAAGGGGCAGAATTATGAGCAGTTCTTC.

This clonotype has a handful of counts. A much larger clone sits a single nucleotide away, making a read error possible. This rearrangement joins TRBV6-6 to TRBJ1-2; 8 bases are shared with TRBD1. The CDR3 runs 12 residues. Germline trimming cut 7 bases from V and 12 bases from J; bases unmatched to any gene: 10. The germline V gene has CDR1 MNHNY and CDR2 SVGAGI (reference sequence). The CDR3 region is CASTPGQGPHTF. DNA for the CDR3: TGTGCCAGCACCCCCGGACAGGGACCTCACACCTTC.

On this clonotype: A much larger clone differs by one base, so this may be a read error. This sequence joins TRBV7-9 and TRBJ1-2; 7 nucleotides match TRBD1. CDR3 length: 15 residues. CDR1 is SEHNR, CDR2 FQNEAQ, per germline (reference sequence). The CDR3 DNA follows: TGTGCCAGCAGTCAAGGACAGGCTCAGATTTGGGGCTACCCCTTC. This encodes CASSQGQAQIWGYPF.

This clonotype was observed many times. The CDR3 sequence: CASSRQKNYGYTF. The CDR3 DNA sequence: TGTGCCAGCAGCCGACAGAAAAACTATGGCTACACCTTC. The rearrangement links TRBV6-5 to TRBJ1-2; perhaps TRBD1 as D (5 bases). V was pared by 6 bases and J by 2 bases, with 10 bases between. CDR1 and CDR2 (germline): MNHEY, SVGAGI. The CDR3 runs 13 residues.

V usage is TRBV5-1 and J usage is TRBJ1-1; TRBD1 might be the D (5 bases). V was trimmed by 0 bases and J by 7 bases, leaving 10 bases between them. The length of the CDR3 is 13 residues. From germline, CDR1 is SGHRS and CDR2 YFSETQ. The CDR3 nucleotides read TGCGCCAGCAGCTTGGACGACAGTAATGAAGCTTTCTTT. Its translation is CASSLDDSNEAFF.

The rearrangement uses TRBV2 and TRBJ1-1; 8 bases fit TRBD1. Losses at the gene ends were 5 bases for V and 6 bases for J; bases not matched to a gene: 8. Germline CDR1 SNHLY, CDR2 FYNNEI. The CDR3 sequence is 14 residues long. The CDR3 is CASSPDRGVPEAFF. The CDR3 DNA follows: TGTGCCAGCAGTCCCGACAGGGGTGTCCCTGAAGCTTTCTTT.

This clonotype occurred many times. The chain links TRBV27 to TRBJ2-3; D might be TRBD1 or TRBD2, each matching 5 bases. V was trimmed by 6 bases and J by 6 bases, leaving 7 bases between them. This CDR3 is built from 11 residues. Per the germline V gene, CDR1 is MNHEY and CDR2 is SMNVEV (reference sequence). The CDR3 reads CASRWGDTQYF. CDR3 bases: TGTGCCAGCAGGTGGGGGGATACGCAGTATTTT.

V is TRBV11-2 and J is TRBJ1-2, with a possible D match to TRBD1 (5 bases). CDR3 length: 16 amino acids. In germline, CDR1 is SGHAT, CDR2 FQNNGV. V was clipped by 5 bases and J by 12 bases, with 28 bases between them. The CDR3, as DNA: TGTGCCAGCAGCCGACTCGAAAGCAGGGAAAACTCTGGAAACACCTTC. As protein: CASSRLESRENSGNTF.